Described below is a single T cell receptor (beta chain) sequence and its context. This sample is part of a study of control samples from healthy donors and cancer patients. Sequenced by immunoSEQ multiplex PCR; TCRdb stores in-frame clones only, minus some. The sample has 100,000 or so clones, 87% seen once; the top ten hold 15% to 20%. V was shortened by 5 bases and J by 5 bases, with 12 bases between the two germline ends. The CDR3 contains 13 residues. Germline V gives CDR1 SGHAT, CDR2 FQNNGV. V and J are TRBV11-2 and TRBJ2-5, with a weak D call TRBD1 (5 bases). This TCR was recovered from a woman aged 50 to 60 in good health. What was sequenced was blood. In nucleotides, the CDR3 is TGTGCCAGCAGCCCCGACAGAAGGGAGACCCAGTACTTC. Protein sequence: CASSPDRRETQYF.